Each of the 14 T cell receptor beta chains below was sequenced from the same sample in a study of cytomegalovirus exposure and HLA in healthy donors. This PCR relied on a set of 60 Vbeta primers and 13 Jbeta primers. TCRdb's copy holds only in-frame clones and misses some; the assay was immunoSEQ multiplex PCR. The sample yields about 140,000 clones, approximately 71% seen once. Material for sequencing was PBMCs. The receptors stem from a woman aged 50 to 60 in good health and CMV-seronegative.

CDR3 nucleotides: TGTGCCAGCTCGACAGGGTATAGAAACACCATATATTTT. It translates to CASSTGYRNTIYF. The rearrangement uses TRBV18 and TRBJ1-3; 7 bases are shared with TRBD1. This CDR3 contains 13 residues. V shed 6 bases, J shed 5 bases, and the junction held 4 bases outside the gene matches. The V gene's germline CDR1 is KGHSH and CDR2 LQKENI.

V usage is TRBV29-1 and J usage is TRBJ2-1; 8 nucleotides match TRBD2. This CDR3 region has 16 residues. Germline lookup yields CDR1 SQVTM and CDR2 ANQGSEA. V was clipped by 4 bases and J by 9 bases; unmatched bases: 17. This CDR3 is CSVGPSGVAGLSEQFF. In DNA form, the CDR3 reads TGCAGCGTTGGCCCCAGCGGGGTAGCGGGGCTGTCTGAGCAGTTCTTC.

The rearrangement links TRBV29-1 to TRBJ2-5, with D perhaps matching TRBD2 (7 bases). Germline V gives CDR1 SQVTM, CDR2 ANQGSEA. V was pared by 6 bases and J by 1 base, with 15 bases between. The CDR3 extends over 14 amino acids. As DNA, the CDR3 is TGCAGCGTCCGAAAGGGGGGGGTCCAAGAGACCCAGTACTTC. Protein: CSVRKGGVQETQYF.

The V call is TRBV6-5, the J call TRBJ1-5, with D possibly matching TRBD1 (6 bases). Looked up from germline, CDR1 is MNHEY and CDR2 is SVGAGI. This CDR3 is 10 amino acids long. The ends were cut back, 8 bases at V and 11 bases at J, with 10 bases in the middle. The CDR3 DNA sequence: TGTGCCAGCGGGGGCGAGTCCCAGCATTTT. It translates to CASGGESQHF.

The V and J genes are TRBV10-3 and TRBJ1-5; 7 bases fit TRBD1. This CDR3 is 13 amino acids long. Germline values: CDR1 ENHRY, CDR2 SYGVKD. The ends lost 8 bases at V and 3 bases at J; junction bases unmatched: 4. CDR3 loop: CAIRGQNNQPQHF. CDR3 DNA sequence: TGTGCCATCCGGGGACAGAACAATCAGCCCCAGCATTTT.

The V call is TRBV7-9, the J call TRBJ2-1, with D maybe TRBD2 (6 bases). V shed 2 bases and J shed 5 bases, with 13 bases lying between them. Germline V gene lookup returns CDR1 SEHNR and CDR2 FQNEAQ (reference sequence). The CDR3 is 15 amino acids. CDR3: CASSLPGLRDNEQFF. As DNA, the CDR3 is TGTGCCAGCAGCTTACCGGGACTCAGAGACAATGAGCAGTTCTTC.

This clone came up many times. CDR3 coding DNA: TGTGCCAGCACTCCGGGACAGGGTGAAGCTTTCTTT. Translated, it gives CASTPGQGEAFF. This rearrangement joins TRBV6-1 to TRBJ1-1, with TRBD1 matching over 9 bases. This CDR3 region has 12 residues. J was trimmed by 7 bases and V by 7 bases; bases with no gene match: 4. Germline V gene lookup returns CDR1 MNHNS and CDR2 SASEGT.

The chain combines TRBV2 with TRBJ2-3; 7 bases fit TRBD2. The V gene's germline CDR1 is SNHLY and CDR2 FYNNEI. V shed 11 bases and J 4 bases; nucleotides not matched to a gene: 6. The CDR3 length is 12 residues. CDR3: CACRGDPDTQYF. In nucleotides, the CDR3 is TGTGCCTGTCGGGGGGACCCAGATACGCAGTATTTT. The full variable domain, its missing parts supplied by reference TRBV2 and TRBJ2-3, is EPEVTQTPSHQVTQMGQEVILRCVPISNHLYFYWYRQILGQKVEFLVSFYNNEISEKSEIFDDQFSVERPDGSNFTLKIRSTKLEDSAMYFCACRGDPDTQYFGPGTRLTVL.

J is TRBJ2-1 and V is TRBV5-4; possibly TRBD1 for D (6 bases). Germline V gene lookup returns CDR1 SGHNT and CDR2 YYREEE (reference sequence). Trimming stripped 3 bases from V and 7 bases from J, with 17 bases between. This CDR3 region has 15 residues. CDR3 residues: CASSSTGYSGNEQFF. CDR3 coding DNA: TGTGCCAGCAGCTCAACAGGGTATTCAGGGAATGAGCAGTTCTTC. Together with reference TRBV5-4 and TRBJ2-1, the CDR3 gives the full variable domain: ETGVTQSPTHLIKTRGQQVTLRCSSQSGHNTVSWYQQALGQGPQFIFQYYREEENGRGNFPPRFSGLQFPNYSSELNVNALELDDSALYLCASSSTGYSGNEQFFGPGTRLTVL.

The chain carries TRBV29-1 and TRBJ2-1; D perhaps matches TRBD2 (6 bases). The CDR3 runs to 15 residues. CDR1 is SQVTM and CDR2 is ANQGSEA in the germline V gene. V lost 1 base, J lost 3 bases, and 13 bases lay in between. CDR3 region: CSVEAGVRGYNEQFF. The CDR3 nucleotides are TGCAGCGTTGAAGCGGGGGTACGGGGCTACAATGAGCAGTTCTTC.

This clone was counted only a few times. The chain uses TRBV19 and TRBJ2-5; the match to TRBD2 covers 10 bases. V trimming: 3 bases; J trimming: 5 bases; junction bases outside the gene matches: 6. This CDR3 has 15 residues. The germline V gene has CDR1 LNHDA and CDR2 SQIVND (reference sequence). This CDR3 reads CASSMSGGALETQYF. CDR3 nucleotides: TGTGCCAGTAGTATGAGCGGGGGGGCGCTGGAGACCCAGTACTTC.

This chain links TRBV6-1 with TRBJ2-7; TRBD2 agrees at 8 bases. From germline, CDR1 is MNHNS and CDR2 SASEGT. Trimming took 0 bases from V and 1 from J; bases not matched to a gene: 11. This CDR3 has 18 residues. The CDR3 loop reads CASSEAHPWGGGSYEQYF. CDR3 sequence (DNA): TGTGCCAGCAGTGAAGCGCACCCGTGGGGCGGGGGGTCCTACGAGCAGTACTTC.

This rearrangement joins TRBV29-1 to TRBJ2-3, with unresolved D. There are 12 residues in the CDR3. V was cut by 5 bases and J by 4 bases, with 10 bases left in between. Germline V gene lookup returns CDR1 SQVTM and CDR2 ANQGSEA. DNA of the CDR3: TGCAGCGTTCAGGTATTTGCAGATACGCAGTATTTT. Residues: CSVQVFADTQYF.

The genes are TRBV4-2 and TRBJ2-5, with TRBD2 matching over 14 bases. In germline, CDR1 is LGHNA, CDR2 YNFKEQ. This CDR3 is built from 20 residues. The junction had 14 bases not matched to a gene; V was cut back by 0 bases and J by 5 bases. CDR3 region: CASSQEATSGGASRSETQYF. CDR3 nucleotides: TGTGCCAGCAGCCAAGAAGCGACTAGCGGGGGGGCCTCCCGGAGTGAGACCCAGTACTTC.